The TCR beta chain under discussion was sequenced for a study of blood T cell repertoires in COVID-19. The protocol was immunoSEQ multiplex PCR, while the TCRdb copy is restricted to in-frame clones and leaves out a portion. Of some 180,000 clones in the sample, nearly 80% were seen once. Sequenced sample: PBMCs or T cells enriched from blood (not recorded which). The sequence was obtained from a man between 60 and 75 years old who had been exposed to COVID-19.

The CDR3 spells CASVRDRVDGSPLHF. CDR3 coding DNA: TGTGCCAGCGTCCGGGACAGGGTCGATGGGTCACCCCTCCACTTT. The V gene is TRBV2, the J gene TRBJ1-6; TRBD1 aligns across 9 bases. Germline assignment: CDR1 SNHLY and CDR2 FYNNEI. The CDR3 runs 15 residues. V lost 8 bases and J lost 10; bases outside the gene matches: 12.